This TCR beta chain is drawn from a study of cytomegalovirus exposure and HLA in healthy donors (dated by TCRdb to about 2017). Describing the broader study: An earlier analysis of 587 of the donors reported approximately 280 Gb of sequence data and around 110 million unique TCR beta sequences obtained from 180 million or so T cells. The study aimed to test whether cataloging public T cell receptors could reveal signatures of past pathogen exposure. All discovery cohort repertoires had been generated using a single sequencing platform. An earlier analysis of 450 to 750 of the donors used high-throughput TCR beta sequencing to judge whether each TCR beta V gene segment behaved as functional or pseudogenic. Several DR-DQ haplotypes were handled as single units for association and clustering because linkage in the cohort was strong. A separate validation cohort of 90 to 150 different subjects was used in addition to the approximately 610-subject first cohort. Rather than using new phenotypic data, the later analysis identified candidate immune exposures from TCR beta sequences and from how often those sequences occurred across donors. A later analysis re-examined previously published TCR beta repertoires from several hundred donors and added high-resolution HLA genotyping to investigate patterns of TCR occurrence. Across some 400 genotyped donors of the cohort, an average of approximately 200,000 unique TCR beta nucleotide sequences per donor were sequenced, and roughly 20% of those sequences were non-productive. A later genetic analysis used genome-wide SNP genotypes for about 60% of the roughly 670 donors, treating that subset as a discovery cohort. Donor age, sex, ethnicity and CMV serostatus were collected together with the repertoire data. Typing coverage differed by locus: A, B, C, DRB1 and DQB1 were typed in about 620-630 donors, DQA1 in 522, DPA1 in some 610, and DPB1 in approximately 450. The T cell repertoires of 550 to 850 subjects were profiled by immunosequencing and related to cytomegalovirus serostatus. HLA typing included class I and class II loci at four-digit resolution. Of the roughly 400 genotyped donors, over 65% fell in the genetic ancestry cluster associated with self-reported Caucasian donors. To predict cytomegalovirus infection status, the study brought together high-throughput TCR immunosequencing, statistical association of individual TCRs with disease status, and machine learning. An early release covering 500 to 750 HLA-typed donors comprised 250 to 350 gigabases of sequencing data and 85 million to 100 million unique TCR sequences. The study at large found these results: A later analysis found that most CMV-associated TCR beta chains appeared HLA-restricted, with HLA associations seemingly driven largely by CMV exposure. In this cohort, only TCR beta chains were sequenced, and detectable features were limited by the absence of alpha or paired-chain data. Broadly in line with IMGT annotations, most TCR beta V segments showed up in productive rearrangements about 87% or about 30% of the time in an earlier analysis of 587 of the donors. The study listed approximately 150 TCR beta chains as associated with cytomegalovirus. Immune exposure information for the cohort was limited to CMV serostatus. An association between a missense DCLRE1C variant and V-gene and J-gene trimming of TCR beta chains was found in a later genetic analysis and replicated in an independent cohort. Because some donors lacked HLA typing at each locus, the association tests relied only on the typed subset. A few of the identified cytomegalovirus-associated TCR beta chains were confirmed in vitro to be specific for cytomegalovirus antigens. According to a later analysis, parvovirus B19, influenza, CMV and Epstein-Barr virus appeared linked to several top co-occurrence clusters. In a later genetic analysis, fewer N-insertions in productive TCRs were reported among donors in an Asian-associated ancestry cluster than the 666-donor mean. Most TCR sequences were seen in very few donors, while some public TCRs were found in many individuals. A further reported finding was that TCR beta sequences accurately predicted the HLA-A and HLA-B alleles for most subjects in the first cohort. Correlated functional status among segregating V segments might reflect linkage disequilibrium, but an unknown experimental factor could not be ruled out. Fewer than 20 rarely observed V segments, including chromosome 9 orphons, were excluded from the earlier analysis of several hundred of the donors because counts were too low. Roughly uniform sequencing depth across donors was assumed in presence/absence analyses, although this assumption may not hold. Some IMGT-functional V segments, including TRBV6-2 and TRBV6-3, could not be distinguished by the 87-base-pair reads and were therefore excluded. At a false discovery rate of 0.05, a later analysis linked 16,000 or so TCR beta sequences to specific HLA alleles. In a later analysis, TCR association rates were found to vary across HLA loci, with the most associated TCRs seen for DRB1 alleles and the fewest for HLA-C alleles. Compared with equally common non-associated chains, HLA-associated TCR beta chains in a later analysis were more clonally expanded and had lower generation probabilities. It was suggested by the authors that the approach could potentially be generalized to other disease states and immunological phenotypes. The classifier was reported to diagnose cytomegalovirus status with high specificity and sensitivity in both the original cohort and the validation cohort. Strong co-occurrence of HLA alleles, especially DR and DQ, made assigning TCR associations to individual alleles difficult. A cluster of highly shared sequence variants was judged likely to be a technical artifact of the sequencing pipeline.

In total, roughly 670 healthy bone marrow donors made up the cohort. At the time of sampling, all cohort members were nominally healthy, though unrecorded immune exposures were likely present. The donor tested CMV seronegative and was one of the 352 seronegative cohort members. Each donor provided a peripheral blood sample, and peripheral blood mononuclear cells were used for TCR beta sequencing. The Qiagen DNeasy Blood Extraction Kit was used to extract genomic DNA from the blood cell samples. CDR1 and CDR2 are drawn from the germline V gene: MNHNS, SASEGT. Including the terminal cysteine and phenylalanine, the CDR3 comprises 14 residues. The read is trimmed to its CDR3 DNA, 42 bases read in frame from base 1. V and J are trimmed by 6 bases and 1 base, and the gene matches miss 3 bases of the junction. Library generation was performed with the immunoSEQ multiplex PCR assay. The multiplex PCR relied on a mix of 60 forward primers for TCR Vbeta segments and 13 reverse primers for TCR Jbeta segments. The CDR3 region of rearranged TCR beta genes was amplified from genomic DNA by a multiplex PCR assay. Amplified TCR beta libraries were sequenced as 87-base-pair reads on the Illumina HiSeq System. The original pipeline was this. A later analysis counted tens of millions of unique TCR beta chains across the roughly 700 repertoires, and roughly 11 million of these chains were shared by at least two donors. A nearest-neighbor algorithm error-corrected the raw reads and collapsed the reads into unique sequences, merging closely related sequences to remove PCR and sequencing errors. CDR3 sequences were aligned to IMGT reference sequences to assign V, D and J gene segments. For a sequence to be retained, a match of at least six nucleotides to both a V gene segment and a J gene segment was required. A rearrangement was called productive if the CDR3 had no stop codons and remained in frame with V and J, and every other rearrangement was called non-productive. CDR3 was defined by IMGT convention, running from the second conserved V-encoded cysteine to the conserved J-encoded phenylalanine. The earlier analysis of a few hundred of the donors excluded sequences that lacked an unambiguous match to a single V gene segment. An earlier analysis of several hundred of the donors classified V segments as functional when productive rearrangements were above 56.7% and as segregating when the standard deviation between donors was above 5%. A statistical classification framework was built for diagnosing cytomegalovirus status from the catalog of TCR beta chain sequences. In a later analysis, V and J genes were assigned by comparing TCR nucleotide sequences against IMGT/GENE-DB human TR gene sequences. The TCRdist pipeline was used in a later analysis to assign CDR3 sequences and most-parsimonious VDJ recombination scenarios. In a later analysis, each TCR beta chain was defined by its CDR3 amino acid sequence together with its V-gene family, and reads without a unique V-gene family were excluded. A later analysis removed 550 to 700 highly shared, low-generation-probability nucleotide sequences to deal with suspected cross-contamination and a sequencing artifact. In a later analysis, a clonal expansion index for each public chain was calculated from normalized within-repertoire ranks of inferred template counts. In a later analysis, generation probabilities were computed using a VDJ recombination model fitted to out-of-frame rearrangements, and the results were checked against IGoR. In a later analysis, hypergeometric tests were used to score TCR-TCR, TCR-HLA and TCR-CMV co-occurrence, with a repertoire-size bias correction applied to TCR pairs. In a later analysis, false discovery rates were estimated by permuting HLA or CMV assignments 20 times. In a later analysis, co-occurring TCRs were grouped with DBSCAN, and TCRdist sequence similarity was added when clustering was performed within HLA-allele-positive subsets. Repertoires with fewer than 30,000 or more than 120,000 public chains, plus five repertoires with anomalous nucleotide sharing, were excluded from co-occurrence clustering. In its TCRdb copy, this immuneACCESS table keeps in-frame sequences only and misses some clones. Where compared with another copy, unresolved V genes explain less than half of these, and the others have no known cause. V and J calls and clone size come straight from that table; D and trimming were deduced from the DNA. Within this sample are 80,000 or so clones, with approximately 78% of them counted one time only. The biggest ten clones account for less than 4.5% of the sample.

The table lists this clone with a count of one. It lacks a known antigen. No much larger clonotype is one base removed from it; base qualities were not supplied. Recombination connected TRBV6-1 to TRBJ2-7, and 10 junctional nucleotides match TRBD1. This receptor was obtained from a man aged 40-55 years in good health and CMV-seronegative. The material sequenced was PBMCs. The base sequence is TGTGCCAGCAGGGACAGGGGGTTATCCTACGAGCAGTACTTC. Translated, it gives CASRDRGLSYEQYF.